A selection of T cell receptor beta chains follows, all from one sample in a study of long-term antiretroviral therapy in people with HIV. TCRdb's copy holds only in-frame clones and misses some; the assay was immunoSEQ multiplex PCR. The repertoire includes roughly 42,000 clones, around nine tenths of them detected once, and roughly 5% sits in the top ten. The sequencing used unsorted PBMCs, collected 0.1 years before starting antiretroviral therapy. These receptors were obtained from a woman in her fifties or sixties with HIV. The CDR3 runs from the conserved cysteine through the conserved F or W. Fields, in order: J gene, clone size, D gene, V gene, CDR3 protein, CDR3 DNA. The D gene is left open where the match is weak. The size field is filled for only some rows; it gives once, few, many or a size class.

>TRBJ2-2|.|.|TRBV11-2
CASSPLWGTGELFF
TGTGCCAGCAGCCCCCTTTGGGGCACCGGGGAGCTGTTTTTT
>TRBJ2-7|.|.|TRBV30
CAWSGRDEQYF
TGTGCCTGGAGTGGCAGGGACGAGCAGTACTTC
>TRBJ2-7|.|TRBD1|TRBV25-1
CASKKGQGNYEQYF
TGTGCCAGCAAGAAGGGACAGGGGAACTACGAGCAGTACTTC
>TRBJ2-7|.|TRBD2|TRBV5-1
CASSLGGGGAYEQYF
TGCGCCAGCAGCTTGGGAGGCGGGGGAGCCTACGAGCAGTACTTC
>TRBJ2-2|.|.|TRBV2
CASSDRGNTGELFF
TGTGCCAGCAGTGACCGGGGGAACACCGGGGAGCTGTTTTTT
>TRBJ1-5|few|.|TRBV6-6
CASSSRGSNQPQHF
TGTGCCAGCAGTTCTAGGGGAAGCAATCAGCCCCAGCATTTT
>TRBJ2-3|.|TRBD2|TRBV7-2
CASSNPAGGISTDTQYF
TGTGCCAGCAGCAACCCCGCCGGGGGGATAAGCACAGATACGCAGTATTTT
>TRBJ2-3|once|.|TRBV5-1
CASSRPSGSTDTQYF
TGCGCCAGCAGCCGACCGAGCGGTAGCACAGATACGCAGTATTTT
>TRBJ1-3|.|.|TRBV9
CASSAHDSIGNTIYF
TGTGCCAGCAGCGCACACGATTCAATAGGAAACACCATATATTTT
>TRBJ2-1|.|TRBD2|TRBV27
CASSLSGGSYNEQFF
TGTGCCAGCAGTTTAAGCGGGGGGTCTTACAATGAGCAGTTCTTC
>TRBJ2-5|.|.|TRBV7-9
CASSLASIQETQYF
TGTGCCAGCAGCTTGGCGTCTATCCAAGAGACCCAGTACTTC
>TRBJ2-5|once|.|TRBV27
CASAQHQETQYF
TGTGCCAGCGCACAGCACCAAGAGACCCAGTACTTC
>TRBJ2-2|.|TRBD2|TRBV5-1
CASSLELSGGRSGELFF
TGCGCCAGCAGCTTGGAACTGAGCGGGGGGCGGTCCGGGGAGCTGTTTTTT
>TRBJ1-1|.|.|TRBV7-9
CASSLQIEGKAFF
TGTGCCAGCAGCTTACAGATTGAGGGGAAAGCTTTCTTT
>TRBJ1-4|.|.|TRBV14
CASSHQQAKLFF
TGTGCCAGCAGCCATCAACAGGCAAAACTGTTTTTT
>TRBJ2-1|once|TRBD2|TRBV27
CASVPTSGVGEQFF
TGTGCCAGCGTCCCGACTAGCGGGGTGGGTGAGCAGTTCTTC
>TRBJ2-7|.|TRBD1|TRBV6-5
CASSPRTGEREQYF
TGTGCCAGCAGTCCCCGGACAGGCGAGAGGGAGCAGTACTTC
>TRBJ2-7|.|.|TRBV6-1
CASRGQSFFYEQYF
TGTGCCAGCCGAGGACAGAGTTTCTTCTACGAGCAGTACTTC
>TRBJ2-7|once|.|TRBV29-1
CSVSTTVGPGRNYEQYF
TGCAGCGTTTCAACTACCGTGGGCCCTGGTAGGAACTACGAGCAGTACTTC
>TRBJ2-6|.|.|TRBV6-5
CASSPRRSGANVLTF
TGTGCCAGCAGCCCCAGACGAAGTGGGGCCAACGTCCTGACTTTC
>TRBJ2-5|.|.|TRBV7-7
CASSLGDQETQYF
TGTGCTAGCAGCTTGGGGGACCAAGAGACCCAGTACTTC
>TRBJ1-3|.|TRBD1|TRBV2
CASSRDRSSGNTIYF
TGTGCCAGCAGCCGGGACAGGAGCTCTGGAAACACCATATATTTT
>TRBJ2-7|.|.|TRBV7-2
CASSLALQYEQYF
TGTGCCAGCAGCTTAGCGCTTCAGTACGAGCAGTACTTC
>TRBJ2-7|.|TRBD1|TRBV18
CASSGAGTGPERGHEQYF
TGTGCCAGCTCAGGAGCCGGGACAGGGCCCGAGAGAGGGCACGAGCAGTACTTC
>TRBJ2-7|once|TRBD1|TRBV2
CASGKRDSRYEQYF
TGTGCCAGCGGCAAACGGGACAGTCGCTACGAGCAGTACTTC
>TRBJ2-7|.|.|TRBV10-3
CATREGRANYEQYF
TGTGCCACCAGAGAGGGACGGGCGAACTACGAGCAGTACTTC
>TRBJ2-7|.|.|TRBV5-4
CASSLKGQSYEQYF
TGTGCCAGCAGCTTGAAAGGACAGTCCTACGAGCAGTACTTC
>TRBJ2-1|few|.|TRBV6-4
CASSARDVRSNEQFF
TGTGCCAGCAGTGCAAGGGACGTAAGATCCAATGAGCAGTTCTTC
>TRBJ1-3|.|.|TRBV4-1
CASSQWTVSGNTIYF
TGCGCCAGCAGCCAATGGACAGTTTCTGGAAACACCATATATTTT
>TRBJ2-1|.|TRBD2|TRBV5-1
CASSSSGGAYNEQFF
TGCGCCAGCAGCTCCAGTGGGGGGGCCTACAATGAGCAGTTCTTC
>TRBJ2-5|.|.|TRBV18
CASSPEVVETQYF
TGTGCCAGCTCACCAGAGGTTGTGGAGACCCAGTACTTC
>TRBJ1-5|.|TRBD1|TRBV6-5
CASNKQGVDQPQHF
TGTGCCAGCAATAAACAGGGGGTGGACCAGCCCCAGCATTTT
>TRBJ1-1|.|TRBD1|TRBV11-2
CASSTTGVNTEAFF
TGTGCCAGCAGCACGACAGGGGTCAACACTGAAGCTTTCTTT
>TRBJ2-3|once|TRBD2|TRBV5-1
CASSPGLAGAPTDTQYF
TGCGCCAGCAGCCCGGGACTAGCGGGGGCCCCCACAGATACGCAGTATTTT
>TRBJ2-6|.|TRBD1|TRBV5-6
CASSLEVTGYSGANVLTF
TGTGCCAGCAGCTTGGAGGTGACAGGGTATTCTGGGGCCAACGTCCTGACTTTC
>TRBJ1-1|.|.|TRBV7-2
CASSRNTEAFF
TGTGCCAGCAGCCGCAACACTGAAGCTTTCTTT
>TRBJ2-3|.|.|TRBV30
CAWSDSGTDTQYF
TGTGCCTGGAGCGATAGCGGAACAGATACGCAGTATTTT
>TRBJ1-1|.|TRBD1|TRBV18
CASSPTGVNTEAFF
TGTGCCAGCTCACCGACAGGGGTGAACACTGAAGCTTTCTTT
>TRBJ1-1|.|.|TRBV5-3
CARRGWEPEAFF
TGTGCCAGAAGGGGGTGGGAGCCTGAAGCTTTCTTT
>TRBJ2-3|.|TRBD1|TRBV18
CASSPVAGGTDTQYF
TGTGCCAGCTCACCCGTGGCAGGGGGTACAGATACGCAGTATTTT